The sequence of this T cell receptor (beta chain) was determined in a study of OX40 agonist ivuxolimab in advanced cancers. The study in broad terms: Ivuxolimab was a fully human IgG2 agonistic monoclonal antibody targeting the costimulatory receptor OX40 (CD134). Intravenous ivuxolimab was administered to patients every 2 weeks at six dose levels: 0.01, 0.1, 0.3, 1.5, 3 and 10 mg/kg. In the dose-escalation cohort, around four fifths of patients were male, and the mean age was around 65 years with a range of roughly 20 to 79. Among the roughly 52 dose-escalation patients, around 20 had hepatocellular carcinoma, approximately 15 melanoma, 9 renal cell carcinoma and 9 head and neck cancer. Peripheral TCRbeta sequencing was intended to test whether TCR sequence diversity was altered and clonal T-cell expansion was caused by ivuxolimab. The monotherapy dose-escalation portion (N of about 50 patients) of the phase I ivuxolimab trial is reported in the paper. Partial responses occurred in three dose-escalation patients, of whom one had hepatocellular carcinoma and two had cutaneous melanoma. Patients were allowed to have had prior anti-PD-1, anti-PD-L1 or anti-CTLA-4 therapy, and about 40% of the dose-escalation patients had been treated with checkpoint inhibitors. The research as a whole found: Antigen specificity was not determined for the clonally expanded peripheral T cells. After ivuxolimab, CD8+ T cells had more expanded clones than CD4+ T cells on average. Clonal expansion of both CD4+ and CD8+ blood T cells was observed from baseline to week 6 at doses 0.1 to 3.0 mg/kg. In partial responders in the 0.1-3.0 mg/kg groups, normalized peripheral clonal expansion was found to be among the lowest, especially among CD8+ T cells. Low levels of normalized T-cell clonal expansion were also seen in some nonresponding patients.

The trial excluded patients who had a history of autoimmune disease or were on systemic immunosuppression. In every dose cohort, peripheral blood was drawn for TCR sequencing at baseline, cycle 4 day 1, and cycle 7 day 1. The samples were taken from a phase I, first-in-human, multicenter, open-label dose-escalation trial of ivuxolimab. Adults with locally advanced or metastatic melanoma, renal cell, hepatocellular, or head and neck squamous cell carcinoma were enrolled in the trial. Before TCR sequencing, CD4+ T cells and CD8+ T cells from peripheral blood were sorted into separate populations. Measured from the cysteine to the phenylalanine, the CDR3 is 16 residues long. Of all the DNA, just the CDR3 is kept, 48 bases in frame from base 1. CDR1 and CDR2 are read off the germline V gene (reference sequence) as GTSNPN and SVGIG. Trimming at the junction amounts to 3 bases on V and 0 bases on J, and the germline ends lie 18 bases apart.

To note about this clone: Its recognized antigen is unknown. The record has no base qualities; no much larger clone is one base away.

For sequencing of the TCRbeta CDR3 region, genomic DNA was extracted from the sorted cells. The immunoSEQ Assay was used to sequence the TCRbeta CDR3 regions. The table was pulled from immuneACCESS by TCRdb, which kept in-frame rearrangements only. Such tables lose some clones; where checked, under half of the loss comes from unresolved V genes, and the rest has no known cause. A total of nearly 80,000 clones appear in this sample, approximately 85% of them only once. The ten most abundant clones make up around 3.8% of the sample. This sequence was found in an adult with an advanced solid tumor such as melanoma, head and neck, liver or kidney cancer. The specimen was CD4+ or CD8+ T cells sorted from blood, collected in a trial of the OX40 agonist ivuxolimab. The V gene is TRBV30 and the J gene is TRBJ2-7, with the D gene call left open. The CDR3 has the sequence CAWRAPQRLSSYEQYF. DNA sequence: TGTGCCTGGAGAGCCCCCCAGCGCCTAAGCTCCTACGAGCAGTACTTC.